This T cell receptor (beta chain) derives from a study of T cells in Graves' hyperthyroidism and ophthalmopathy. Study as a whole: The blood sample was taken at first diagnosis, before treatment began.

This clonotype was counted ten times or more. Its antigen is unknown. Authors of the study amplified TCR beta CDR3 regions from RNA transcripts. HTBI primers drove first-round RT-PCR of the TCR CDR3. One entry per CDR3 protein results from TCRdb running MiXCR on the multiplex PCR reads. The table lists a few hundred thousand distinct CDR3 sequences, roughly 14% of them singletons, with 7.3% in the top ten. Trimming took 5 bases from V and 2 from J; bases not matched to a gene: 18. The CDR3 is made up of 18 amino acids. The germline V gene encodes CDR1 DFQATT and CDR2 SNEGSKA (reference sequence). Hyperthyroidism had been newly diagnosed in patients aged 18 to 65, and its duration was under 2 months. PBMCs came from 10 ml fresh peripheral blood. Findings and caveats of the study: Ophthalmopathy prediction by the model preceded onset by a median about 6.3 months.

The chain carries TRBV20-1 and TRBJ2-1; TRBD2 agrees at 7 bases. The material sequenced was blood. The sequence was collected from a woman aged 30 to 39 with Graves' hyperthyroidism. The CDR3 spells CSASTPGPGGITYNEQFF. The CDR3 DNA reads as TGCAGTGCTTCCACCCCGGGACCGGGAGGTATCACCTACAATGAGCAGTTCTTC.